Here is one T cell receptor beta chain with its context. Its matching antigen is unknown. Naive CD8 cells lacked CD45RO, underwent positive selection for CCR7 and left out terminally differentiated effector memory CD45RA+ cells. Trimming pared 5 bases from V and 3 bases from J, leaving 11 bases between. Germline V gene lookup returns CDR1 LNHNV and CDR2 YYDKDF (reference sequence). The CDR3 has 13 residues. These data belong to a study of shared clonotypes between healthy human individuals. At the level of the study: Ranging from 18 to 49 in age, donors were two women and a few men. Whole-study findings and limits: Donor scarcity curtailed the genetic and exposure-history diversity represented herein. In this cohort, only blood was sampled, and tissue repertoires likely differ.

Some clones are missing from TCRdb's copy, which holds only in-frame ones; the method was immunoSEQ multiplex PCR. The data show around 1,900,000 clones, with just over 90% seen just once and 1.5% to 2% held by the top ten. The genes are TRBV15 and TRBJ2-7; a weak D match, TRBD2 (5 bases). This TCR came from a man younger than 35 in good health. Some clones in this sample may be carry-over from other donors' samples. The specimen sequenced was naive CD8+ T cells from PBMCs. CDR3 residues: CATSGSNHYEQYF. CDR3 nucleotides: TGTGCCACCAGCGGGAGTAACCACTACGAGCAGTACTTC.